These T cell receptor beta chains were read from a single sample in a study of T cells in Graves' hyperthyroidism and ophthalmopathy. TCRdb re-derived calls from the multiplex PCR reads in MiXCR, one entry per CDR3 protein. This sample has about 46,000 distinct CDR3 sequences, with about half found just once. Material: peripheral blood or thyroid tissue (not recorded which). These receptors originate from a woman in her fifties or sixties with Graves' hyperthyroidism. Each CDR3 is given with its conserved first and last residue. Fields, in order: clone size, D gene, J gene, V gene, CDR3 protein, CDR3 DNA. The D gene is left open where the match is weak. Clone sizes are given selectively: once, few, many, or a class where the clone is expanded.

clone_size: many
d_call: TRBD1
j_call: TRBJ2-6
v_call: TRBV28
cdr3_aa: CASTNDRALWSGANVLTF
cdr3_nt: TGTGCCAGCACCAACGACAGGGCGTTATGGTCTGGGGCCAACGTCCTGACTTTC

clone_size: once
d_call: TRBD1
j_call: TRBJ1-1
v_call: TRBV7-2
cdr3_aa: CASSYDRGQRSTEAFF
cdr3_nt: TGTGCCAGCAGCTACGACAGGGGTCAGCGGTCAACTGAAGCTTTCTTT

clone_size: medium-sized
d_call: -
j_call: TRBJ1-1
v_call: TRBV10-3
cdr3_aa: CAIRTFETNTEAFF
cdr3_nt: TGTGCCATCAGGACGTTTGAGACCAACACTGAAGCTTTCTTT

clone_size: many
d_call: -
j_call: TRBJ1-1
v_call: TRBV6-2/TRBV6-3
cdr3_aa: CASSSGPLGTEAFF
cdr3_nt: TGTGCCAGCAGTTCGGGGCCCCTTGGCACTGAAGCTTTCTTT

clone_size: -
d_call: -
j_call: TRBJ1-1
v_call: TRBV7-2
cdr3_aa: CASIQWVRTEAFF
cdr3_nt: TGTGCCAGCATCCAATGGGTACGGACTGAAGCTTTCTTT

clone_size: few
d_call: TRBD1
j_call: TRBJ1-2
v_call: TRBV29-1
cdr3_aa: CSNGQGAFTF
cdr3_nt: TGCAGCAACGGACAGGGGGCGTTCACCTTC

clone_size: -
d_call: TRBD1
j_call: TRBJ2-7
v_call: TRBV7-2
cdr3_aa: CASSQGTGSSGEQYF
cdr3_nt: TGTGCCAGCAGCCAAGGGACAGGTAGTTCGGGGGAGCAGTACTTC

clone_size: -
d_call: -
j_call: TRBJ1-1
v_call: TRBV7-8
cdr3_aa: CASSLPGRPEAFF
cdr3_nt: TGTGCCAGCAGCTTACCAGGCAGACCTGAAGCTTTCTTT

clone_size: many
d_call: -
j_call: TRBJ2-7
v_call: TRBV6-5
cdr3_aa: CASSSQGGYYEQYF
cdr3_nt: TGTGCCAGCAGTTCTCAGGGGGGATACTACGAGCAGTACTTC

clone_size: -
d_call: TRBD1
j_call: TRBJ1-5
v_call: TRBV20-1
cdr3_aa: CSATSGTGCNQPQHF
cdr3_nt: TGCAGTGCTACCTCCGGGACAGGGTGCAATCAGCCCCAGCATTTC

clone_size: many
d_call: TRBD2
j_call: TRBJ2-7
v_call: TRBV27
cdr3_aa: CASTELASGTGEQYF
cdr3_nt: TGTGCCAGCACCGAGCTGGCTAGCGGGACGGGCGAGCAGTACTTC

clone_size: many
d_call: TRBD2
j_call: TRBJ2-7
v_call: TRBV7-3
cdr3_aa: CASSLTGLAGYEQYF
cdr3_nt: TGTGCCAGCAGCTTAACGGGACTAGCGGGCTACGAGCAGTACTTC

clone_size: medium-sized
d_call: TRBD1
j_call: TRBJ2-7
v_call: TRBV29-1
cdr3_aa: CSVTADRGSKQYF
cdr3_nt: TGCAGCGTCACGGCGGACAGGGGATCCAAGCAGTACTTC

clone_size: many
d_call: -
j_call: TRBJ1-5
v_call: TRBV20-1
cdr3_aa: CSARDPAVDQPQHF
cdr3_nt: TGCAGTGCTAGAGATCCGGCCGTAGATCAGCCCCAGCATTTT

clone_size: -
d_call: TRBD1
j_call: TRBJ1-4
v_call: TRBV25-1
cdr3_aa: CATSGWGRGQEKLFF
cdr3_nt: TGCGCCACCTCCGGGTGGGGCAGGGGGCAGGAAAAACTGTTTTTT